One TCR beta chain is described in this entry. The antigen it binds to is not known. Base quality data are lacking; no much larger clone is found one base away. These data belong to a study of blood T cell repertoires in COVID-19 (dated by TCRdb to the early 2020s). For the study in its entirety: The collaborator samples originated in the United States, Italy and Spain and spanned the acute and convalescent phases of COVID-19. The material from the prospective study consisted of cDNA or gDNA derived from T cells, B-cell-depleted T cells, or PBMCs. Deeply sampled blood TCRbeta repertoires from subjects exposed to, actively infected with, or recovered from COVID-19 were included in the dataset. A freely available public database, intended as a resource for researchers studying the immune response to SARS-CoV-2, is where the repertoires were released. The samples were drawn from the first 160 participants of the ongoing ImmuneRACE study and from over 950 subjects provided by 6 global collaborators. Sample metadata almost always included a de-identified subject ID, COVID-19 status, age in years and sex. Where HLA class I and class II types were available, the types were taken from metadata supplied by the sample provider, not from assay-based typing. Study-level results and caveats: Clinical and demographic metadata were provided uncurated, with the amount varying by source and participant.

The germline V end is reduced by 6 bases and the J end by 5 bases; junction bases left unmatched: 8. CDR1 and CDR2 are drawn from the germline V gene (reference sequence): LNHDA, SQIVND. Including the terminal cysteine and phenylalanine, the CDR3 comprises 14 residues. Only CDR3 DNA is held: 42 bases, read in frame from base 1. The immunoSEQ Assay, a bias-controlled multiplex PCR, was used to amplify TCRbeta CDR3 regions from genomic DNA. Turning to the authors' computational methods: The number of nucleated cells in each sample was estimated by amplification of reference gene primers within the assay. To quantify the absolute abundance of each unique TCRbeta CDR3 rearrangement, sequence reads were collapsed and filtered. For each sample, productive Simpson clonality was calculated by taking the square root of Simpson's diversity index across productive rearrangements. This is the immuneACCESS table as TCRdb keeps it, with only in-frame sequences that have V and J called. A part of the clones is gone; compared with another copy, unresolved V genes explain less than half, and the rest is unexplained. V and J calls and clone size are copied from that table; D and trimming were computed from the DNA. This sample comprises roughly 16,000 clones, about 81% of them detected only once. The top ten constitute over 7.5% of the sample.

The collaborating institutions used their own protocols to collect whole blood in K2EDTA tubes. Collaborator samples were shipped for TCRbeta analysis as frozen whole blood, isolated PBMCs, or DNA extracted from either sample type. The receptor was isolated from a man aged 60 to 75 with acute or convalescent COVID-19. Sequencing was done on a sample of peripheral blood. The sequence links TRBV19 to TRBJ2-7; 9 of the junction bases match TRBD1. The base sequence is TGTGCCAGTAGCCTACAGGGGGCGATAAACGAGCAGTACTTC. Translated, it reads CASSLQGAINEQYF.